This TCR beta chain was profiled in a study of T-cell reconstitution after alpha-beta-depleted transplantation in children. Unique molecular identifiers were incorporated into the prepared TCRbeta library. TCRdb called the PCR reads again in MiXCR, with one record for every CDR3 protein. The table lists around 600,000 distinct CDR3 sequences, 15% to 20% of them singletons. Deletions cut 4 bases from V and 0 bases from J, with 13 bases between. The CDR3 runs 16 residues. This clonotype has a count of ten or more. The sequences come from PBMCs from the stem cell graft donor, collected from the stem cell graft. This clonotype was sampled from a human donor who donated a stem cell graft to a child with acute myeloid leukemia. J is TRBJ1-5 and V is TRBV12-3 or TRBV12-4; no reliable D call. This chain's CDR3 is CASSSDATDSNQPQHF. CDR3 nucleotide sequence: TGTGCCAGCAGTTCAGATGCCACAGATAGCAATCAGCCCCAGCATTTT.